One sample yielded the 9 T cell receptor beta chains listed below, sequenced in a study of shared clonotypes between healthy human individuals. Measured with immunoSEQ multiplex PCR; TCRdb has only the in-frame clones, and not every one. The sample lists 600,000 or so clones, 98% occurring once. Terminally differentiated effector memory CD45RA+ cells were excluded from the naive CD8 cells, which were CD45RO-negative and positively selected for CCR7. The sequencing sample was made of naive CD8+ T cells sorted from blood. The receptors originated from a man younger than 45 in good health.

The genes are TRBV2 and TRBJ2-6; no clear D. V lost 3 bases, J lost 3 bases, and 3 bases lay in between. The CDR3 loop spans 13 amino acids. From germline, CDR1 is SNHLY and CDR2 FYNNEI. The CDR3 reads CASSEIGANVLTF. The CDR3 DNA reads TGTGCCAGCAGTGAGATTGGGGCCAACGTCCTGACTTTC.

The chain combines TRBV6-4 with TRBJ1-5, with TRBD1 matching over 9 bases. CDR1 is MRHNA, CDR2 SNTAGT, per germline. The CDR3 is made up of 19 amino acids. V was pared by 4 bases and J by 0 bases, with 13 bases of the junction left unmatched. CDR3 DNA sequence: TGTGCCAGCAGTGTAGGGGGACAGGGCGAAATTAATAGCAATCAGCCCCAGCATTTT. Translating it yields CASSVGGQGEINSNQPQHF.

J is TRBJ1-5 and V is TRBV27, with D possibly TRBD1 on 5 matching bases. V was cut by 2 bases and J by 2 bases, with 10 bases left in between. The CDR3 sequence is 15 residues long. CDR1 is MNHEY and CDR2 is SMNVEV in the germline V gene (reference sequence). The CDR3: CASSLLGPGNQPQHF. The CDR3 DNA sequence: TGTGCCAGCAGTTTACTGGGACCGGGCAATCAGCCCCAGCATTTT.

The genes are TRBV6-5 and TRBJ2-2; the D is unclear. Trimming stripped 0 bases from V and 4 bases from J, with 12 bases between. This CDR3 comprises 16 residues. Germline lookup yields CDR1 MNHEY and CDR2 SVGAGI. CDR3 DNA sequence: TGTGCCAGCAGTTACTCTCTACTCCGTATCACCGGGGAGCTGTTTTTT. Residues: CASSYSLLRITGELFF.

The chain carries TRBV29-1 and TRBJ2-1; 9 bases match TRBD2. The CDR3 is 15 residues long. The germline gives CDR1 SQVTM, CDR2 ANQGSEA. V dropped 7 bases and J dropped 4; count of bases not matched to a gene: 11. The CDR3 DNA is TGCAGCGCCCCGTGGGGGACTAGCCTTTACAATGAGCAGTTCTTC. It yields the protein CSAPWGTSLYNEQFF.

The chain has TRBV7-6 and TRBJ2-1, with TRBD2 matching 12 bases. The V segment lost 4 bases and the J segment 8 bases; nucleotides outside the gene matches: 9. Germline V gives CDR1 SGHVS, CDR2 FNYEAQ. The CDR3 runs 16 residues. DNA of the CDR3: TGTGCCAGCAGCTCGCGACTAGCGGGAGAGACGGATGAGCAGTTCTTC. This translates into CASSSRLAGETDEQFF.

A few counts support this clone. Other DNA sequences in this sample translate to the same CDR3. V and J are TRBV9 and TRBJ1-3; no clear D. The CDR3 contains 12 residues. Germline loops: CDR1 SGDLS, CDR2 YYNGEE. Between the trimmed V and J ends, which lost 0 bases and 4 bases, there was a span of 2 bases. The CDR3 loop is CASSVEGNTIYF. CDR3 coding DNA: TGTGCCAGCAGCGTAGAAGGAAACACCATATATTTT.

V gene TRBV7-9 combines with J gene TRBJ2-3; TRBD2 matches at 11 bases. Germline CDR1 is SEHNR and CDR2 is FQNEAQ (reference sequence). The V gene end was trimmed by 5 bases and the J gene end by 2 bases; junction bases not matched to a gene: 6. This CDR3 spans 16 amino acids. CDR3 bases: TGTGCCAGCAGCAAACTAGCGGGAGCCCACACAGATACGCAGTATTTT. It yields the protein CASSKLAGAHTDTQYF. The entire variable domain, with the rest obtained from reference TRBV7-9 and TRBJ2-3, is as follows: DTGVSQNPRHKITKRGQNVTFRCDPISEHNRLYWYRQTLGQGPEFLTYFQNEAQLEKSRLLSDRFSAERPKGSFSTLEIQRTEQGDSAMYLCASSKLAGAHTDTQYFGPGTRLTVL.

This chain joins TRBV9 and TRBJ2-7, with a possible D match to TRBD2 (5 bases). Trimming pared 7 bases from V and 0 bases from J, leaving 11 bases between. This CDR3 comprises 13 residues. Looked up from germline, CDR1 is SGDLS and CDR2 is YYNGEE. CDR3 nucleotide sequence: TGTGCCAGCGGCGAAGGGAGCTCCTACGAGCAGTACTTC. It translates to CASGEGSSYEQYF. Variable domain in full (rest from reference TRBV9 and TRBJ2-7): DSGVTQTPKHLITATGQRVTLRCSPRSGDLSVYWYQQSLDQGLQFLIQYYNGEERAKGNILERFSAQQFPDLHSELNLSSLELGDSALYFCASGEGSSYEQYFGPGTRLTVT.